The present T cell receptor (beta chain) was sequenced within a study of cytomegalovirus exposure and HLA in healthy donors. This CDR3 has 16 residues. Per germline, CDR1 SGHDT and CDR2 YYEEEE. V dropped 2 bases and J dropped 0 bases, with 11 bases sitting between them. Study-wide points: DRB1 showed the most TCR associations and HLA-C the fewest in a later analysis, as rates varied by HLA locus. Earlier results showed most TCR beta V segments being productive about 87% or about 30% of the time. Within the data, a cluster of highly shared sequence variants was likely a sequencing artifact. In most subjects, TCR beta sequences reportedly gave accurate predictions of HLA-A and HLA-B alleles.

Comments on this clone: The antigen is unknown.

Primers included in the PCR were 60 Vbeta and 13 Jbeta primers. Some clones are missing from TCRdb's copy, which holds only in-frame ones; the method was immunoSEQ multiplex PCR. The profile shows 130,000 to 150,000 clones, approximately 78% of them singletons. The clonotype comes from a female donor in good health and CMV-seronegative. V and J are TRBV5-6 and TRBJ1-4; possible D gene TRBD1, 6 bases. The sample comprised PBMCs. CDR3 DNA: TGTGCCAGCAGCTTAACAGGGCTTGCAACTAATGAAAAACTGTTTTTT. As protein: CASSLTGLATNEKLFF.